The clone carrying this T cell receptor (beta chain) was seen only once. From germline, CDR1 is DFQATT and CDR2 SNEGSKA (reference sequence). The CDR3 spans 14 residues. V was clipped by 5 bases and J by 4 bases; unmatched bases: 7. The data were taken from a study of blood T cell repertoires in COVID-19. As handled by the study authors: For nucleated cells, counts were estimated from reference gene primer amplification. Produced via immunoSEQ multiplex PCR; TCRdb's table is partial and in-frame only. That table furnishes V, J and clone size, whereas the DNA furnished D and trimming. Here the sample spans tens of thousands of clones, roughly 92% being singletons.

The sequence was collected from a man aged 50 to 59 with COVID-19, enrolled during active disease. Sequenced material: peripheral blood. The rearrangement uses TRBV20-1 and TRBJ2-7; 11 positions match TRBD2. CDR3 coding DNA: TGCAGTGCTCGTGGGGGACTAGCGGATTACGAGCAGTACTTC. This encodes CSARGGLADYEQYF.